The text below deals with one TCR beta chain. What it binds is not known. The data derive from a study of CD8+ T cells in alopecia areata. About the research overall: The drug, oral tofacitinib, was given to treated patients at 5 to 10 mg twice daily.

RNA was extracted and reverse transcribed into cDNA as the sequencing template. Some clones are missing from TCRdb's copy, which holds only in-frame ones; the method was immunoSEQ multiplex PCR. The sample yields 220,000 or so clones, approximately 61% seen once. Notes on the study in general: Patients shared TCRs less clearly than mice did, possibly for HLA-related reasons.

PBMC-derived CD4+ and CD8+ T cells were sorted. Germline loops: CDR1 SQVTM, CDR2 ANQGSEA. The CDR3 loop spans 12 amino acids. The V end was cut by 3 bases, the J end by 5 bases, with 9 bases between. The clonotype comes from a human donor with alopecia areata. The input for sequencing was CD4+ T cells sorted from blood, taken at week 0. The chain uses TRBV29-1 and TRBJ2-3, with unresolved D. The CDR3 DNA reads TGCAGCGTTGACGCGTGGGAAGATACGCAGTATTTT. Amino acid sequence: CSVDAWEDTQYF.